This TCR beta chain emerged from a study of OX40 agonist ivuxolimab in advanced cancers. Sequencing was performed with immunoSEQ multiplex PCR; in TCRdb, only in-frame clones are kept and a portion is missing. The sample comprises about 50,000 clones, around 81% of which are singletons, and around 2.8% rests with the top ten. There are a few counts of this clone. Its antigen is not known. V gave up 6 bases and J gave up 7 bases, with 9 bases separating them. The CDR3 is made up of 12 amino acids. Germline CDR1 and CDR2: MDHEN and SYDVKM. The cohort excluded patients with autoimmune disease history or systemic immunosuppression. Study results and limitations: Blood T cells, both CD4+ and CD8+, expanded clonally by week 6 at 0.1 to 3.0 mg/kg.

The sample consisted of CD4+ or CD8+ T cells sorted from blood, taken in a trial of the OX40 agonist ivuxolimab. This sequence originates from an adult with an advanced solid tumor such as melanoma, head and neck, liver or kidney cancer. The rearrangement uses TRBV28 and TRBJ1-4; no definite D call. The CDR3 nucleotides are TGTGCCAGCAGACCCTCAGGTGAAAAACTGTTTTTT. Protein sequence: CASRPSGEKLFF.